These T cell receptor beta chains were read from a single sample in a study of response to subunit inactivated influenza vaccine. MiXCR was run by TCRdb on the RT-PCR reads, yielding one entry per CDR3 protein. The sample carries 150,000 to 200,000 distinct CDR3 sequences, around 12% recorded once. These records were also assigned to another study, of T cells expressing NK-cell markers.

The specimen comprised CD8+ T cells sorted from PBMCs, sampled less than 13 days after vaccination. All receptors derive from a man aged 45-60 years who received an inactivated influenza vaccine. CDR3s include the opening cysteine and the closing phenylalanine or tryptophan. A D gene is named only where the DNA matches it firmly. Clone size is stated in some rows and not others, as once, few, many or a class when expanded.

d_call j_call clone_size v_call cdr3_aa cdr3_nt
TRBD1 TRBJ1-1 once TRBV19 CASSPGQGLMNTEAFF TGTGCCAGTAGTCCTGGACAGGGTCTTATGAACACTGAAGCTTTCTTT
- TRBJ2-7 few TRBV29-1 CSVQLSYEQYF TGCAGCGTTCAGCTCTCATACGAGCAGTACTTC
- TRBJ2-7 many TRBV20-1 CSAKSLASTYEQYF TGCAGTGCTAAATCTCTAGCGTCCACCTACGAGCAGTACTTC
TRBD1 TRBJ2-1 - TRBV6-1 CASIQDFSWDRTYNEQFF TGTGCCAGCATTCAAGACTTTAGCTGGGACAGAACCTACAATGAGCAGTTCTTC
TRBD2 TRBJ2-1 few TRBV20-1 CSARDQRGGPNEQFF TGCAGTGCTAGAGATCAACGGGGGGGCCCTAATGAGCAGTTCTTC
- TRBJ2-5 few TRBV27 CASSLSNRVGETQYF TGTGCCAGCAGTTTATCGAACAGGGTCGGAGAGACCCAGTACTTC
- TRBJ2-5 many TRBV12-3/TRBV12-4 CASSLATGETQYF TGTGCCAGCAGTTTGGCTACCGGAGAGACCCAGTACTTC
TRBD2 TRBJ2-3 - TRBV7-9 CASSHPGGALTDTQYF TGTGCCAGCAGCCACCCCGGGGGGGCTCTCACAGATACGCAGTATTTT
- TRBJ1-1 - TRBV5-6 CASSLGLDSNTEAFF TGTGCCAGCAGCTTGGGGTTAGACAGTAACACTGAAGCTTTCTTT
- TRBJ2-7 - TRBV20-1 CSAKDYYEQYF TGCAGTGCGAAGGACTACTACGAGCAGTACTTC
- TRBJ1-3 - TRBV21-1 CASSKEQGLSGNTIYF TGTGCCAGCAGCAAAGAGCAGGGGCTGTCTGGAAACACCATATATTTT
- TRBJ2-1 - TRBV11-2 CASSLGSGGTNNEQFF TGTGCCAGCAGCTTAGGCTCTGGCGGAACGAACAATGAGCAGTTCTTC
- TRBJ2-5 - TRBV27 CASSLFANRQETQYF TGTGCCAGCAGTTTGTTTGCGAACAGGCAAGAGACCCAGTACTTC
- TRBJ2-1 few TRBV10-3 CAISEGWDSLSYNEQFF TGTGCCATCAGTGAGGGGTGGGACTCTCTCTCCTACAATGAGCAGTTCTTC
- TRBJ2-1 few TRBV11-2 CASSLAAGLVF TGTGCCAGCAGCTTAGCGGCTGGTTTGGTCTTC
- TRBJ2-5 - TRBV12-3/TRBV12-4 CASSLWAGLQETQYF TGTGCCAGCAGTTTATGGGCAGGACTCCAAGAGACCCAGTACTTC
TRBD2 TRBJ2-5 - TRBV2 CASSDLLAGGPQETQYF TGTGCCAGCAGTGATCTACTAGCGGGAGGGCCGCAAGAGACCCAGTACTTC